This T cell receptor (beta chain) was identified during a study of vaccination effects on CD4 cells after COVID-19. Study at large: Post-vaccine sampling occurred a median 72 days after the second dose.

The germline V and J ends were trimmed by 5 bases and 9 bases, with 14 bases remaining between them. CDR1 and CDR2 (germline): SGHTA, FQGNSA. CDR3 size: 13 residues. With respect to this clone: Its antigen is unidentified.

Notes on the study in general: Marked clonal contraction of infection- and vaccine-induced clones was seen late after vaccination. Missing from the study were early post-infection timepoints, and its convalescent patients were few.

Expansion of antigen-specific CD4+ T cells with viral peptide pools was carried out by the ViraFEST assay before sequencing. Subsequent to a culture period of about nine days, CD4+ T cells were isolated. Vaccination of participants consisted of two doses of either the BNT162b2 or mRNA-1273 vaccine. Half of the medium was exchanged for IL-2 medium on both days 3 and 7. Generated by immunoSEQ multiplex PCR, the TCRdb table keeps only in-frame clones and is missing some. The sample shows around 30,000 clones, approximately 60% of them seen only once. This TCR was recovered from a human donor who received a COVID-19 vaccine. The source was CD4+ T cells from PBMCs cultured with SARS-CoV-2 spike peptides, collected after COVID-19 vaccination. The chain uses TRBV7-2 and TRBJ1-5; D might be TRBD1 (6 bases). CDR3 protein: CASSLEDSRPQHF. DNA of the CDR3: TGTGCCAGCAGCCTCGAGGACAGTCGGCCCCAGCATTTT.